The T cell receptor (beta chain) under discussion was sequenced for a study of blood T cell repertoires in COVID-19. TCRdb's table, derived via immunoSEQ multiplex PCR, lists solely in-frame clones and lacks some. This table holds about 480,000 clones, 89% found once. The CDR3 spans 19 residues. J gave up 2 bases and V 4 bases, and 13 bases lay outside the gene matches. Looked up from germline, CDR1 is SGHAT and CDR2 is FQNNGV. J is TRBJ2-6 and V is TRBV11-2; 8 bases align to TRBD2. Material for sequencing was peripheral blood. The clonotype was recovered from a man between 18 and 35 years old with COVID-19, enrolled during active disease. CDR3 residues: CASSSPMERGWPGANVLTF. The CDR3 region has the DNA TGTGCCAGCAGCTCCCCGATGGAGCGGGGGTGGCCTGGGGCCAACGTCCTGACTTTC.